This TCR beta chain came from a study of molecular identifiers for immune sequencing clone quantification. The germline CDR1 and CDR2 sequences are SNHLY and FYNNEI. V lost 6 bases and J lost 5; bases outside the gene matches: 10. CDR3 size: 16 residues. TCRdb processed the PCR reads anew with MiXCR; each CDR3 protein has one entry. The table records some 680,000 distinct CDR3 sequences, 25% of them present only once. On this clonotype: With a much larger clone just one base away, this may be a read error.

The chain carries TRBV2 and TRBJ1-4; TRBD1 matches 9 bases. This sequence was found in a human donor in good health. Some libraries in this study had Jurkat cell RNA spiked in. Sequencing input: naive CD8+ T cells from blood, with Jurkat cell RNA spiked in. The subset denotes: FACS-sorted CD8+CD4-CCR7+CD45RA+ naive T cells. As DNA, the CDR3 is TGTGCCAGCAGAGATACAGGGGGCGGACCGAATGAAAAACTGTTTTTT. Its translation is CASRDTGGGPNEKLFF.